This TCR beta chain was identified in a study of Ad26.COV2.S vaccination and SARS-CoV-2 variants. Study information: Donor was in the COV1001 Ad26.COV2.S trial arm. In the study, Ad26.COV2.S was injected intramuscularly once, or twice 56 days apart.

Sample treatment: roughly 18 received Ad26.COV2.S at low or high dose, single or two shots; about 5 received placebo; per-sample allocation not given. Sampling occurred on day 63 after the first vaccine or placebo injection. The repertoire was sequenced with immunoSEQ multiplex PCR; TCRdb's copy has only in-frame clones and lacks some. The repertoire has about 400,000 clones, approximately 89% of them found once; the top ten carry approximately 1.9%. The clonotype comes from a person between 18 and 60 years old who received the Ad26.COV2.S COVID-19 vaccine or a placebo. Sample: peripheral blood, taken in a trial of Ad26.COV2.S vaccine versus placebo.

This CDR3 is CASSYSAGDSNQPQHF. The CDR3 nucleotides read TGTGCCAGCAGTTACTCTGCAGGGGATAGCAATCAGCCCCAGCATTTT. The chain combines TRBV6-5 with TRBJ1-5, with D perhaps TRBD1 (6 bases). The CDR3 loop spans 16 amino acids. Trimming left V 0 bases short and J 0 bases short, with 9 bases between. The germline V gene encodes CDR1 MNHEY and CDR2 SVGAGI.